The source of this T cell receptor beta chain is a study of blood T cell repertoires in COVID-19. The wider study: The cDNA or gDNA used as material had been derived from T cells, B-cell-depleted T cells, or PBMCs.

The method was immunoSEQ multiplex PCR; TCRdb's version includes in-frame clones alone and lacks a portion of them. The sample has hundreds of thousands of clones; approximately 85% are singletons. Everyone who took part was about 18 to 90 years old, and they came from about two dozen US areas. The TCR originated in a woman aged 50 to 60 who had recovered from COVID-19. What was sequenced was PBMCs or T cells enriched from blood (not recorded which).

This CDR3 reads CASSAWDTDSGNTIYF. In DNA form, the CDR3 reads TGTGCCAGCAGCGCCTGGGACACCGACTCTGGAAACACCATATATTTT. The chain is built from TRBV7-9 and TRBJ1-3, with a weak D call TRBD1 (6 bases). The germline V gene has CDR1 SEHNR and CDR2 FQNEAQ (reference sequence). The CDR3 sequence is 16 residues long. V was pared by 5 bases and J by 0 bases, with 14 bases between.